The text below deals with one T cell receptor beta chain. TCRdb's copy holds only in-frame clones and misses some; the assay was immunoSEQ multiplex PCR. The data show 200,000 to 250,000 clones, with around 88% seen just once and roughly 15% held by the top ten. These data come from a study of blood T cell repertoires in COVID-19. Turning to the study itself: Specimens from acute and convalescent COVID-19 originated in the United States, Italy and Spain. Nucleic acid was either cDNA or gDNA, and it came from T cells, B-cell-depleted T cells, or PBMCs.

Everyone who took part was 18 to 89 years old, and they came from about two dozen US areas. This clonotype was obtained from a woman aged 45 to 65 with acute COVID-19. Sequences were obtained from PBMCs or T cells enriched from blood (not recorded which).

The CDR3 spells CASSLVQLSYEQYF. The DNA for the CDR3 is TGTGCCAGCAGCTTAGTACAGCTGTCCTACGAGCAGTACTTC. The J gene is TRBJ2-7, the V gene TRBV7-8, with D unclear. Germline V CDR1 and CDR2: SGHVS, FQNEAQ. This CDR3 is 14 amino acids long. The germline V and J ends were trimmed by 1 base and 1 base, with 8 bases remaining between them.